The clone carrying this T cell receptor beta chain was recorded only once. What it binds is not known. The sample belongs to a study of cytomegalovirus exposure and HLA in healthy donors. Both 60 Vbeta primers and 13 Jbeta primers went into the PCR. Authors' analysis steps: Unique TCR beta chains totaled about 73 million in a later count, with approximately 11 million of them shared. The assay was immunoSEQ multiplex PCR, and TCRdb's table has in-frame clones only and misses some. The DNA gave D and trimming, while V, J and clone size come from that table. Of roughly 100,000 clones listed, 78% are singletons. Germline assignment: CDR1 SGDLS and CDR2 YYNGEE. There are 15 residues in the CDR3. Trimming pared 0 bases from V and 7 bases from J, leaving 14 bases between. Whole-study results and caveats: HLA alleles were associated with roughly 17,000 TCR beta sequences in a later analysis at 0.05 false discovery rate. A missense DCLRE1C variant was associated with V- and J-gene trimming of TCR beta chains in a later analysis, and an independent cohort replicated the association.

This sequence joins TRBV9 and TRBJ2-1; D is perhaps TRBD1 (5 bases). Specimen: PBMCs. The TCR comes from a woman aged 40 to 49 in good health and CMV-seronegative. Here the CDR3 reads CASSVGTIARNEQFF. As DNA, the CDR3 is TGTGCCAGCAGCGTAGGGACAATTGCGAGGAATGAGCAGTTCTTC.